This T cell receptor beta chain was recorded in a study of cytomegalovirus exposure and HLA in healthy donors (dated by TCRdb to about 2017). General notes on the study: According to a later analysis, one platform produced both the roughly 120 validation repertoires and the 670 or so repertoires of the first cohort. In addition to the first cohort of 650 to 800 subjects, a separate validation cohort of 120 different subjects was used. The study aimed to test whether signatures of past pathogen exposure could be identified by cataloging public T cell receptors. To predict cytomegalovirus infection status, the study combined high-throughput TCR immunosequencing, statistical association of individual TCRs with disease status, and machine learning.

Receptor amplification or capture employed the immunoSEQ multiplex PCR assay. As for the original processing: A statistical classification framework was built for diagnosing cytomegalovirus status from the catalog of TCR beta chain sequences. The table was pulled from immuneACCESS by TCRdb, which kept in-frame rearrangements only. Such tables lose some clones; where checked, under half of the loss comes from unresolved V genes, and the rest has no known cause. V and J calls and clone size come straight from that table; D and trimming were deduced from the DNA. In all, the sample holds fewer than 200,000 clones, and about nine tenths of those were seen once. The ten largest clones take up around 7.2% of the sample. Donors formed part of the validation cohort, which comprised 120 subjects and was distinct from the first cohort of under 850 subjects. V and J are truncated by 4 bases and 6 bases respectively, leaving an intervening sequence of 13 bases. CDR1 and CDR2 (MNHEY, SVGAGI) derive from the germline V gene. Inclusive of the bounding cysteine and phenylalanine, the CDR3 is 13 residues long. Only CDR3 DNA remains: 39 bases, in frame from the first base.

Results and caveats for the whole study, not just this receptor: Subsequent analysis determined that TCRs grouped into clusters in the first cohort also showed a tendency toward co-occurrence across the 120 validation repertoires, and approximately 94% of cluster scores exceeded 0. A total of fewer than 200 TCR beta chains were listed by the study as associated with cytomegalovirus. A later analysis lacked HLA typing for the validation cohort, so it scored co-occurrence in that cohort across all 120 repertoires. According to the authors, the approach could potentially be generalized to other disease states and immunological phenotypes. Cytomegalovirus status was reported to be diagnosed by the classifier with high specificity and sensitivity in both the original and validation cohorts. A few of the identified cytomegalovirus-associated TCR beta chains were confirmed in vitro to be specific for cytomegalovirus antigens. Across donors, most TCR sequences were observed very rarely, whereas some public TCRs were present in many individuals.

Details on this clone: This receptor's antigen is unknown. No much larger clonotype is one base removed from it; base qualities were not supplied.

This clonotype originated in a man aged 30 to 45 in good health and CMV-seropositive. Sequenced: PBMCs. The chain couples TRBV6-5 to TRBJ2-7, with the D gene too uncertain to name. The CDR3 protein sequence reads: CASSLALSGEQYF. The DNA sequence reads TGTGCCAGCAGTTTGGCGTTATCGGGCGAGCAGTACTTC.